This entry features one T cell receptor (beta chain) sequence. Antigen unknown. Both TRBC1 and TRBC2 were covered by a beta constant-region primer of two equimolar oligonucleotides. Ligated cDNA was amplified by four rounds of PCR with nested alpha and beta constant-region primers and SP2. The cDNA 3' end received a ligated single-stranded oligonucleotide carrying the SP2 primer and a 12-nucleotide UMI. Each CDR3 protein gets one entry after TCRdb re-called the UMI-ligation and nested PCR reads with MiXCR. The sample carries over 100,000 distinct CDR3 sequences, 35% to 40% recorded once. CMV status came from CD4+ T cell IFNgamma after overnight CMV lysate stimulation of fresh PBMCs. This record comes from a study of naive and memory T cell subsets. Points from the study as a whole: Gini index rose across naive, CM, EM and EMRA in CD4 and CD8. Findings for naive and memory subsets could not be checked against ground truth.

The germline gives CDR1 SNHLY, CDR2 FYNNEI. The CDR3 sequence is 12 residues long. The V and J ends lost 6 bases and 5 bases respectively, with 10 bases between them. The clonotype comes from a human donor in good health. Sequenced: central memory CD4+ T cells from blood. The chain is built from TRBV2 and TRBJ1-2, with D possibly being TRBD1 (5 bases). The CDR3 DNA reads as TGTGCCAGCAGCAGGGAGACTTATGGCTACACCTTC. It is translated as CASSRETYGYTF.